This T cell receptor (beta chain) was sequenced in a study of blood T cells in healthy people across ages. Germline V lookup: CDR1 MDHEN, CDR2 SYDVKM. The CDR3 contains 15 residues. The V end was cut by 5 bases, the J end by 2 bases, with 14 bases between. This clonotype was seen many times. A sample-barcoded 5' primer and a J-beta primer mix were used in a second PCR of roughly 7 to 12 cycles. TCRdb reprocessed the 5' RACE reads with MiXCR, giving one entry per CDR3 protein. Of some 790,000 distinct CDR3 sequences in the sample, more than 25% were seen once. This TCR was recovered from a woman older than 75 in good health. The rearrangement links TRBV28 to TRBJ2-3; weak D call: TRBD2 (6 bases). Sequencing input: blood. The chain's CDR3 is CASSPGVADTDTQYF. The CDR3 bases are TGTGCCAGCAGTCCGGGGGTAGCGGACACAGATACGCAGTATTTT.